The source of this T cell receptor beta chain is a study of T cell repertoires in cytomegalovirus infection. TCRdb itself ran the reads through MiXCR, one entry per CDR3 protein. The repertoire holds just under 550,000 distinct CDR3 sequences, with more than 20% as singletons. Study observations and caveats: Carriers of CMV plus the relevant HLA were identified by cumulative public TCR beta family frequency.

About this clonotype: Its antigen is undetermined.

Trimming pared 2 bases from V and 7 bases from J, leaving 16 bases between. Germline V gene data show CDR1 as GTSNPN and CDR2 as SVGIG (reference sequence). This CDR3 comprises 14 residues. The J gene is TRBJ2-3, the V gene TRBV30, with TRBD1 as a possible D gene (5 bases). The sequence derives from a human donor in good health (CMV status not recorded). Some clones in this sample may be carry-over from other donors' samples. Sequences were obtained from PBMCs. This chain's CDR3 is CAWSPPGDRNTQYF. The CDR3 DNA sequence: TGTGCCTGGAGTCCCCCTGGAGACAGAAATACGCAGTATTTT.